Listed below are T cell receptor beta chains from one sample, sequenced in a study of CD8 T cells in Susac syndrome. In TCRdb, the immunoSEQ multiplex PCR reads were re-called with MiXCR into one record per CDR3 protein. Altogether 150,000 to 200,000 distinct CDR3 sequences are present, roughly 95% being singletons, with the ten largest covering 0.085% to 0.095%. Material: CD4+ T cells from PBMCs. Source of these receptors: a human donor with multiple sclerosis. Each CDR3 is given with its conserved first and last residue. The D gene is left open where the match is weak. Expanded clones are given a class, and other clones once, few, many or no size at all.

clone size	V gene	D gene	J gene	CDR3 DNA	CDR3 protein
few	TRBV12-3/TRBV12-4	TRBD1	TRBJ1-2	TGTGCCAGCAAGAGGGGGGACAGGGAGTATGGCTACACCTTC	CASKRGDREYGYTF
.	TRBV20-1	.	TRBJ1-3	TGCAGTGGGCGGGGAGTGGGGTCTGGAAACACCATATATTTT	CSGRGVGSGNTIYF
.	TRBV20-1	.	TRBJ2-5	TGCAGTGCGAGAAACAGGGAAGAGACCCAGTACTTC	CSARNREETQYF
.	TRBV4-2	TRBD1	TRBJ1-1	TGTGCCAGCAGCCAAGATCTTACAGGGGCCAGAGCGAATGAAGCTTTCTTT	CASSQDLTGARANEAFF
.	TRBV30	.	TRBJ1-4	TGTGCCTGGACTCCAAGTGGGACTGGCGGGGAAAAACTGTTTTTT	CAWTPSGTGGEKLFF
.	TRBV10-3	.	TRBJ1-5	TGTGCCATCAAGGCAGGGAATGATCAGCCCCAGCATTTT	CAIKAGNDQPQHF
.	TRBV27	.	TRBJ1-5	TGTGCCAGCAGTCGGGCGGGGACTAGCAATCAGCCCCAGCATTTT	CASSRAGTSNQPQHF
.	TRBV27	.	TRBJ2-1	TGTGCCTTAAAGGGCACACTCTACAATGAGCAGTTCTTC	CALKGTLYNEQFF
.	TRBV6-5	.	TRBJ2-5	TGTGCCAGCAGACGCCAAACTGCTGCAGAGACCCAGTACTTC	CASRRQTAAETQYF
once	TRBV7-9	TRBD2	TRBJ2-3	TGTGCCAGCAGCTCCCCGGGAACGATTGCGGGAGGATCGCAAGATACGCAGTATTTT	CASSSPGTIAGGSQDTQYF
.	TRBV5-1	TRBD1	TRBJ1-1	TGCGCCAGCAGCAGCCTACAGGGGGCCGCGACTGAAGCTTTCTTT	CASSSLQGAATEAFF
.	TRBV12-3/TRBV12-4	.	TRBJ1-4	TGTGCCAGCAGTTTAGGGGTCCCCCCCCAGGAAAAACTGTTTTTT	CASSLGVPPQEKLFF
once	TRBV15	.	TRBJ1-5	TGTGCCACCCAGGCAGGCCCGTATAGCAATCAGCCCCAGCATTTT	CATQAGPYSNQPQHF
.	TRBV19	TRBD1	TRBJ2-1	TGTGCCAGTAGTATCGTTGAGACAGGGCACCATGAGCAGTTCTTC	CASSIVETGHHEQFF
.	TRBV5-1	.	TRBJ1-1	TGCGCCAGCAGCTTGGGGGACGGAAACACTGAAGCTTTCTTT	CASSLGDGNTEAFF
.	TRBV6-1	.	TRBJ2-5	TGTGCCAGCAACTCGGACTCGATGGAGACCCAGTACTTC	CASNSDSMETQYF
.	TRBV20-1	.	TRBJ2-5	TGCAGTGCTCCAACTGCGGGCTACGAGGAAGAGACCCAGTACTTC	CSAPTAGYEEETQYF
.	TRBV7-9	.	TRBJ1-5	TGTGCCAGCAGCTTAGGGCCTGGCTTCAATCAGCCCCAGCATTTT	CASSLGPGFNQPQHF
.	TRBV3-1	.	TRBJ2-5	TGTGCCAGCAGCCGGGGTGACCAGGTTTCGTTCGGGGAGACCCAGTACTTC	CASSRGDQVSFGETQYF
.	TRBV28	TRBD1	TRBJ2-6	TGTGCCAGCAGTTTACGAAGGGGGCTTGGGGCCAACGTCCTGACTTTC	CASSLRRGLGANVLTF
.	TRBV29-1	TRBD1	TRBJ2-5	TGCAGCGCTCGCCCGGGGACAGGGCAAAAGACCCAGTACTTC	CSARPGTGQKTQYF
.	TRBV9	TRBD2	TRBJ2-7	TGTGCCAGCAGCTCCAAGCGGGAGTCGATCGAGCAGTACTTC	CASSSKRESIEQYF
.	TRBV20-1	.	TRBJ2-3	TGCAGTGCTAGGGCAGGGTCGGCAGATACGCAGTATTTT	CSARAGSADTQYF
.	TRBV29-1	TRBD1	TRBJ2-1	TGCAGCGCACAAGGGGACAGGGGAACTTTATCCTACAATGAGCAGTTCTTC	CSAQGDRGTLSYNEQFF
once	TRBV24-1	TRBD2	TRBJ2-1	TGTGCCACATCACTCCCCCTAGCGGGAGGATCTAATGAGCAGTTCTTC	CATSLPLAGGSNEQFF
.	TRBV28	.	TRBJ1-2	TGTGCCAGCAGCCGACCAACCCAAGTCTATGGCTACACCTTC	CASSRPTQVYGYTF
.	TRBV3-1	.	TRBJ1-2	TGTGCCAGCAGCCAAAGGGCAGTGTCTTATGGCTACACCTTC	CASSQRAVSYGYTF
.	TRBV6-5	.	TRBJ2-2	TGTGCCAGCAGCCTCGGTGCGGCGGAGGCCGGGGAGCTGTTTTTT	CASSLGAAEAGELFF
.	TRBV2	TRBD2	TRBJ2-7	TGTGCCAGTAGCCGTGGTAGCGGGAACTCCTACGAGCAGTACTTC	CASSRGSGNSYEQYF
.	TRBV15	.	TRBJ2-5	TGTGCCACCAGCAGATCGTGGCAGGGCCAGTACTTC	CATSRSWQGQYF
.	TRBV30	TRBD2	TRBJ2-7	TGTGCCTGCGAAGGAACTAGCGGTTCCTACGAGCAGTACTTC	CACEGTSGSYEQYF
.	TRBV3-1	TRBD1	TRBJ1-4	TGTGCCAGCAGTACAGGGGATCGGGAAAAACTGTTTTTT	CASSTGDREKLFF
.	TRBV19	.	TRBJ1-2	TGTGCCAGTAGTACCGTGGGGGATTGGACAGCTCATGGCTACACCTTC	CASSTVGDWTAHGYTF
.	TRBV7-6	TRBD1	TRBJ2-3	TGTGCCAGCAGCTTAGCGGGACAGAACACAGATACGCAGTATTTT	CASSLAGQNTDTQYF
.	TRBV24-1	.	TRBJ2-7	TGTGCCACCAGAGACAGGTCGCCTATCGAGCAGTACTTC	CATRDRSPIEQYF
.	TRBV18	.	TRBJ2-7	TGTGCCAGCGCGGCTCTATTCAGCGAAAGCTACGAGCAGTACTTC	CASAALFSESYEQYF
.	TRBV20-1	TRBD2	TRBJ2-5	TGCAGTGCTACTAGCGGGATATACCAAGAGACCCAGTACTTC	CSATSGIYQETQYF
once	TRBV18	.	TRBJ2-3	TGTGCCAGCTCACCTTCCACGGGGTCAGATACGCAGTATTTT	CASSPSTGSDTQYF
.	TRBV6-5	.	TRBJ2-7	TGTGCCAGCAGTTACTCGACTGGGGGCGAGCAGTACTTC	CASSYSTGGEQYF
.	TRBV2	TRBD1	TRBJ1-2	TGTGCCAGCAGGGAAGGACAGGGCAACTATGGCTACACCTTC	CASREGQGNYGYTF
.	TRBV19	TRBD2	TRBJ2-7	TGTGCCAGTAGTCCATTAGCGGGAGCTGCTGGCGAGCAGTACTTC	CASSPLAGAAGEQYF
.	TRBV24-1	.	TRBJ2-3	TGTGCCACCAGTGACCAACAGGGGACTAGCACAGATACGCAGTATTTT	CATSDQQGTSTDTQYF
.	TRBV6-2/TRBV6-3	.	TRBJ1-2	TGTGCCAGCAGACCCGATCCAGCCGGCTACACCTTC	CASRPDPAGYTF
few	TRBV27	TRBD2	TRBJ2-7	TGTGCCAGCAGTTCTCCCTTAGCGGGAGGGCCTAATTACGAGCAGTACTTC	CASSSPLAGGPNYEQYF
.	TRBV23-1	.	TRBJ2-6	TGCGCCAGCAGTCGTACATCCGTCCTGACTTTC	CASSRTSVLTF